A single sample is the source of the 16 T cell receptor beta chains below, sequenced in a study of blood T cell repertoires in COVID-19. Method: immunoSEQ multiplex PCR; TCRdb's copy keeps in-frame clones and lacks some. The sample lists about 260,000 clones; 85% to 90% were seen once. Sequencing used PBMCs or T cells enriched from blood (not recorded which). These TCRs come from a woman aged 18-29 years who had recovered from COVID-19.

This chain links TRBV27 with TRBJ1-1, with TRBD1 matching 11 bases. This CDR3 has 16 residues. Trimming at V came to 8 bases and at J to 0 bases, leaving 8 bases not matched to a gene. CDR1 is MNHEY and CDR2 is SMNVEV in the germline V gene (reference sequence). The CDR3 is CASASGTGGMNTEAFF. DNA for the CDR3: TGTGCCAGCGCGTCCGGGACAGGGGGAATGAACACTGAAGCTTTCTTT.

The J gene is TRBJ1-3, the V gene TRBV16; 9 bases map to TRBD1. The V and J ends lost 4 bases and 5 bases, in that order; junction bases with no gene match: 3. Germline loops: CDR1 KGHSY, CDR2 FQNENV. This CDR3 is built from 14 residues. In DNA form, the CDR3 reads TGTGCCAGCAGCCGGGACAGGGCGCGAAACACCATATATTTT. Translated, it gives CASSRDRARNTIYF. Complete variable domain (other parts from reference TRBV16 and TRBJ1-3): GEEVAQTPKHLVRGEGQKAKLYCAPIKGHSYVFWYQQVLKNEFKFLISFQNENVFDETGMPKERFSAKCLPNSPCSLEIQATKLEDSAVYFCASSRDRARNTIYFGEGSWLTVV.

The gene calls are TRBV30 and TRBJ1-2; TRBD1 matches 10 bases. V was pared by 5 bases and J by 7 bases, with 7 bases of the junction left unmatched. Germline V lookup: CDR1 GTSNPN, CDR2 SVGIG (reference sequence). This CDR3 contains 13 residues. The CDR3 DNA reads TGTGCCTGGCAGACAGGGGGCGCGAGTGGCTACACCTTC. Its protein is CAWQTGGASGYTF.

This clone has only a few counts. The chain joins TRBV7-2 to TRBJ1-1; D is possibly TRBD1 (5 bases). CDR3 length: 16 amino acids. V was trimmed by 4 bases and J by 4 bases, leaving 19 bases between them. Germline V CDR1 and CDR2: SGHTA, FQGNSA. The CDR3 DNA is TGTGCCAGCAGCTCACGGTCTTCAGGGCTTGGCACTGAAGCTTTCTTT. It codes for CASSSRSSGLGTEAFF.

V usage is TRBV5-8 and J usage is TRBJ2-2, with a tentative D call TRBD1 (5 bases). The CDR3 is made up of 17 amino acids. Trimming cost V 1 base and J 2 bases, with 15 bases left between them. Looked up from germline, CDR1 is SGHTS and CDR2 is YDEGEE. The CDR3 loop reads CASSLSVRQLNTGELFF. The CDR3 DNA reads TGTGCCAGCAGCTTGTCGGTTAGACAGCTCAACACCGGGGAGCTGTTTTTT.

As DNA, the CDR3 is TGTGCCACCAAGTGGGGGACAGGGCGAAATGAGCAGTTCTTC. Its protein is CATKWGTGRNEQFF. V usage is TRBV24-1 and J usage is TRBJ2-1; 9 positions match TRBD1. The germline CDR1 and CDR2 sequences are KGHDR and SFDVKD. The trim removed 8 bases at V and 7 bases at J, leaving 8 bases unmatched. The CDR3 is 14 residues long.

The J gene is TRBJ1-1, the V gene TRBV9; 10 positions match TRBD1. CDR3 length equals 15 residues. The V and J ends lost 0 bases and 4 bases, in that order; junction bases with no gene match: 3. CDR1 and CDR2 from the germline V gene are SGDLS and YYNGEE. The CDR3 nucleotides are TGTGCCAGCAGCGTAGATGGGACAGGGGTCACTGAAGCTTTCTTT. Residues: CASSVDGTGVTEAFF.

CDR3: CASSHLAAMNTEAFF. The CDR3 bases are TGCGCCAGCAGCCACCTGGCTGCCATGAACACTGAAGCTTTCTTT. V is TRBV4-1 and J is TRBJ1-1; D call uncertain. CDR1 is MGHRA, CDR2 YSYEKL, per germline. The CDR3 extends over 15 amino acids. V lost 3 bases, J lost 0 bases, and 11 bases lay in between.

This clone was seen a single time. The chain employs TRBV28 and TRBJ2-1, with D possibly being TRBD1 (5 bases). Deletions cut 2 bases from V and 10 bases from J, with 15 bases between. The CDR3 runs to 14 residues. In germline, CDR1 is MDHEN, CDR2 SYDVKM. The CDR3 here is CASSLPTSRAEQFF. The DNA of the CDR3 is TGTGCCAGCAGTTTACCAACCTCCAGGGCAGAGCAGTTCTTC.

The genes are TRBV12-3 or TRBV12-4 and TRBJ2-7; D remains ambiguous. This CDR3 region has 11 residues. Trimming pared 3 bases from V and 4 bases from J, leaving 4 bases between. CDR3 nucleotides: TGTGCCAGCAGTTTTTTATACGAGCAGTACTTC. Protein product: CASSFLYEQYF.

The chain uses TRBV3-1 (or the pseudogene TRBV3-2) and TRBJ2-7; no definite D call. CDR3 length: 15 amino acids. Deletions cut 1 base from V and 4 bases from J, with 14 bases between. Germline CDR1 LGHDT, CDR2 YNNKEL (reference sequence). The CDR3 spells CASSQVPTWQYEQYF. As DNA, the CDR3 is TGTGCCAGCAGCCAAGTCCCGACATGGCAATACGAGCAGTACTTC.

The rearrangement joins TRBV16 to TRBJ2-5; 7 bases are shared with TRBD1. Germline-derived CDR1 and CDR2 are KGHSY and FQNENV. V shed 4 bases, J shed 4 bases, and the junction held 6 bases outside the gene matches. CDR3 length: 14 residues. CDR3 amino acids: CASSRQGDRETQYF. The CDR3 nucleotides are TGTGCCAGCAGCCGACAGGGCGATCGAGAGACCCAGTACTTC.

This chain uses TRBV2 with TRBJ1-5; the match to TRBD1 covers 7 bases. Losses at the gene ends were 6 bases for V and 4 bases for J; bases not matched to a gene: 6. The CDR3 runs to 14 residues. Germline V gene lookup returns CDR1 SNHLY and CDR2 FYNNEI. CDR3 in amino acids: CASSGRDRNQPQHF. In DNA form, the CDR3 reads TGTGCCAGCAGCGGCCGGGACAGAAATCAGCCCCAGCATTTT.

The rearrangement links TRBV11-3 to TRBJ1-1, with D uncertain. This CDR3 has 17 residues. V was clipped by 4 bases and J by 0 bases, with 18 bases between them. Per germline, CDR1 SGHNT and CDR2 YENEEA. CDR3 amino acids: CASSSSPQRVLNTEAFF. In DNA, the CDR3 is TGTGCCAGCAGCTCATCACCTCAGCGAGTGCTGAACACTGAAGCTTTCTTT.

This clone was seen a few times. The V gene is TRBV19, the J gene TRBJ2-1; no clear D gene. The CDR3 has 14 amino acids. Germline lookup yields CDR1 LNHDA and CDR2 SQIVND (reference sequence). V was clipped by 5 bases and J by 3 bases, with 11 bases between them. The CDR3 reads CASSFGRNYNEQFF. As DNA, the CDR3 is TGTGCCAGTAGTTTTGGGCGCAACTACAATGAGCAGTTCTTC.

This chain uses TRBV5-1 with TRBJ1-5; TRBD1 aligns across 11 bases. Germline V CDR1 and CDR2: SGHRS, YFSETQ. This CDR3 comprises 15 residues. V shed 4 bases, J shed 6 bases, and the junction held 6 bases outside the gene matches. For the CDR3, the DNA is TGCGCCAGCAGCCGGACAGGGGGCTCAGGTCAGCCCCAGCATTTT. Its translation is CASSRTGGSGQPQHF.